This TCR beta chain was identified during a study of blood T cell repertoires in COVID-19 (dated by TCRdb to 2018 to 2020). Background for the entire study: Collaborator samples came from the United States, Italy and Spain and covered acute and convalescent phases of COVID-19. The dataset comprised deeply sampled blood TCRbeta repertoires from subjects exposed to, actively infected with, or recovered from COVID-19. The prospective study material was composed of cDNA or gDNA derived from T cells, B-cell-depleted T cells, or PBMCs. Samples came from the ongoing ImmuneRACE study (first 160 participants) plus 1,254 subjects from 6 global collaborators. The repertoires were made available in a free public database intended to serve as a resource for research on the immune response to SARS-CoV-2. A de-identified subject ID, COVID-19 status, age in years and sex were almost always included in the sample metadata. Where available, HLA class I and class II types were obtained from metadata supplied by the sample provider rather than from assay-based typing. The study at large found these results: The amount of clinical and demographic metadata varied by source and participant and was provided uncurated.

The immunoSEQ Assay, a bias-controlled multiplex PCR, was used to amplify TCRbeta CDR3 regions from genomic DNA. From the authors' description of their analysis: The number of nucleated cells in each sample was estimated from the amplification of reference gene primers within the assay. To quantify the absolute abundance of each unique TCRbeta CDR3 rearrangement, sequence reads were collapsed and filtered. Productive Simpson clonality was computed per sample as the square root of Simpson's diversity index over productive rearrangements. TCRdb provides this immuneACCESS table in a form limited to in-frame rearrangements. Some clones are lacking; in checked studies, under half of them reflect an unresolved V gene, and why the rest are absent is not known. The D gene and trimming were derived from the DNA, and the V and J assignments and clone size from that table. This sample lists 70,000 to 80,000 clones; roughly 90% were detected once. The ten largest account for roughly 15% of the sample.

V gives up 6 bases and J gives up 11 bases, and the segment between their germline ends measures 17 bases. From the cysteine up to the valine, the CDR3 has a length of 12 residues. Kept here is only the CDR3 DNA, which spans 36 bases and is read in frame from base 1. The germline V gene supplies CDR1 MNHEY and CDR2 SVGAGI. Each collaborating institution followed its own protocols to collect whole blood in K2EDTA tubes. For TCRbeta analysis, collaborators shipped samples as frozen whole blood, isolated PBMCs, or DNA extracted from either of those sample types. As to this clone: Its target antigen remains unknown. Base quality data are lacking; no much larger clone is found one base away.

Sequenced: peripheral blood. The chain uses TRBV6-5 and TRBJ2-7; 6 matching bases give a weak D call of TRBD2. The sequence derives from a man of 80 years or more in a cohort sampled during active COVID-19. The CDR3 in this case is CASSGTREREYV. The sequenced DNA is TGTGCCAGCAGCGGGACCCGGGAGAGAGAGTACGTC.